What follows are 24 T cell receptor beta chains derived from one specimen sequenced in a study of OX40 agonist ivuxolimab in advanced cancers. Here immunoSEQ multiplex PCR was the method, and the copy in TCRdb shows in-frame clones only, minus some. The sample yields some 45,000 clones, 80% to 90% seen once. This specimen was CD4+ or CD8+ T cells sorted from blood, taken in a trial of the OX40 agonist ivuxolimab. The receptors derive from an adult with an advanced solid tumor such as melanoma, head and neck, liver or kidney cancer.

J is TRBJ2-1 and V is TRBV5-1; D possibly matches TRBD1 or TRBD2 (6 bases each). Germline CDR1 SGHRS, CDR2 YFSETQ. V was pared by 1 base and J by 8 bases, with 13 bases between. This CDR3 spans 14 amino acids. The DNA for the CDR3 is TGCGCCAGCAGCTTGAAAGCGAGGGGGGATGAGCAGTTCTTC. As protein: CASSLKARGDEQFF.

This chain joins TRBV7-2 and TRBJ2-5, with D unclear. Germline V gene sequence: CDR1 SGHTA, CDR2 FQGNSA. Trimming left V 6 bases short and J 3 bases short, with 8 bases between. The CDR3 runs 12 residues. CDR3 sequence: CASRPNEETQYF. CDR3 DNA: TGTGCCAGCAGGCCCAACGAAGAGACCCAGTACTTC.

The chain combines TRBV9 with TRBJ1-4; 8 nucleotides line up with TRBD1. Germline trimming cut 0 bases from V and 8 bases from J; bases unmatched to any gene: 6. CDR3 length equals 15 residues. Looked up from germline, CDR1 is SGDLS and CDR2 is YYNGEE. The CDR3 DNA sequence: TGTGCCAGCAGCGTAGCTCAGGGGGCTGTCGAAAAACTGTTTTTT. Its translation: CASSVAQGAVEKLFF.

This chain links TRBV7-2 with TRBJ1-4, with D perhaps TRBD1 (6 bases). The germline V and J ends were trimmed by 5 bases and 7 bases, with 20 bases remaining between them. This CDR3 has 16 amino acids. The germline V gene encodes CDR1 SGHTA and CDR2 FQGNSA. The CDR3 DNA is TGTGCCAGCAGCACCAAGTACAGGGTCTTAAGTGAAAAACTGTTTTTT. Encoded protein: CASSTKYRVLSEKLFF.

This clone has only one observation. The V and J genes are TRBV6-6 and TRBJ2-3; possibly TRBD2 for D (5 bases). The CDR3 loop spans 16 amino acids. Germline V CDR1 and CDR2: MNHNY, SVGAGI (reference sequence). V was cut by 2 bases and J by 5 bases, with 17 bases left in between. The chain's CDR3 is CASSYLTRLGRDTQYF. As DNA, the CDR3 is TGTGCCAGCAGTTACCTCACTCGTCTAGGGAGAGATACGCAGTATTTT.

The rearrangement uses TRBV19 and TRBJ2-7; 7 bases are a match to TRBD2. The CDR3 runs to 13 residues. Germline CDR1 is LNHDA and CDR2 is SQIVND (reference sequence). Unmatched junction bases numbered 2, after V lost 3 bases and J lost 3 bases. The CDR3 bases are TGTGCCAGTAGTATCGGACTAGTCTACGAGCAGTACTTC. This encodes CASSIGLVYEQYF.

In this sample, this clone turned up a few times. The J gene is TRBJ2-7, the V gene TRBV29-1, with TRBD1 identical over 10 bases. This CDR3 is built from 13 residues. The germline CDR1 and CDR2 sequences are SQVTM and ANQGSEA. With 3 bases clipped from V and 2 bases from J, the junction kept 1 base outside the gene matches. DNA of the CDR3: TGCAGCGTTGAGGGGACAGGGGCCTACGAGCAGTACTTC. Amino acids: CSVEGTGAYEQYF.

The genes are TRBV28 and TRBJ1-3; D call uncertain. Trimming left V 7 bases short and J 0 bases short, with 16 bases between. This CDR3 comprises 16 residues. Germline assignment: CDR1 MDHEN and CDR2 SYDVKM. Here the CDR3 reads CASTPGRLSSGNTIYF. The CDR3 DNA sequence: TGTGCCAGCACCCCCGGCAGGTTGAGCTCTGGAAACACCATATATTTT.

The J gene is TRBJ2-5, the V gene TRBV5-6; D uncertain. The V gene's germline CDR1 is SGHDT and CDR2 YYEEEE. The CDR3 covers 13 residues. Trimming took 4 bases from V and 5 from J, leaving 12 bases between them. The CDR3 bases are TGTGCCAGCAGCCCCACGACTGGCGAGACCCAGTACTTC. Its protein is CASSPTTGETQYF.

This chain uses TRBV5-4 with TRBJ2-7; possibly TRBD1 or TRBD2 for D (5 bases each). Germline assignment: CDR1 SGHNT and CDR2 YYREEE (reference sequence). The CDR3 contains 14 residues. With 4 bases removed from V and 0 bases from J, the gap between germline ends came to 11 bases. The DNA of the CDR3 is TGTGCCAGCAGCCCGGGACGGACCTCCTACGAGCAGTACTTC. Amino acid sequence: CASSPGRTSYEQYF. Using reference TRBV5-4 and TRBJ2-7 for the parts outside the CDR3, the full variable domain is ETGVTQSPTHLIKTRGQQVTLRCSSQSGHNTVSWYQQALGQGPQFIFQYYREEENGRGNFPPRFSGLQFPNYSSELNVNALELDDSALYLCASSPGRTSYEQYFGPGTRLTVT.

This clone was detected once. The chain uses TRBV2 and TRBJ1-2; D is perhaps TRBD1 (5 bases). In germline, CDR1 is SNHLY, CDR2 FYNNEI. V lost 5 bases to trimming and J lost 3 bases, with 10 bases between them. This CDR3 spans 13 amino acids. The CDR3 nucleotides are TGTGCCAGCAGTCAACAGGAAGACTATGGCTACACCTTC. Translated: CASSQQEDYGYTF.

The rearrangement joins TRBV18 to TRBJ1-5, with D tentatively TRBD1 (6 bases). The germline gives CDR1 KGHSH, CDR2 LQKENI. The CDR3 has 14 residues. V lost 3 bases to trimming and J lost 4 bases, with 10 bases between them. This CDR3 reads CASSPGGANQPQHF. The CDR3 DNA reads TGTGCCAGCTCACCGGGGGGCGCGAATCAGCCCCAGCATTTT. The entire variable domain, with the rest obtained from reference TRBV18 and TRBJ1-5, is as follows: NAGVMQNPRHLVRRRGQEARLRCSPMKGHSHVYWYRQLPEEGLKFMVYLQKENIIDESGMPKERFSAEFPKEGPSILRIQQVVRGDSAAYFCASSPGGANQPQHFGDGTRLSIL.

The chain links TRBV5-1 to TRBJ1-1; a possible D gene is TRBD1 (5 bases). The germline V gene encodes CDR1 SGHRS and CDR2 YFSETQ. The V end lost 2 bases, the J end lost 4 bases, and 18 bases lay between the germline ends. The CDR3 length is 16 residues. In DNA form, the CDR3 reads TGCGCCAGCAGCTTAGCGACAGACCCCAAAGGCACTGAAGCTTTCTTT. It encodes CASSLATDPKGTEAFF.

V and J are TRBV30 and TRBJ2-5, with 7 bases aligning to TRBD1. Per germline, CDR1 GTSNPN and CDR2 SVGIG (reference sequence). J gave up 1 base and V 7 bases, and 9 bases lay outside the gene matches. The CDR3 runs 14 residues. CDR3 residues: CALTSTGSQETQYF. As DNA, the CDR3 is TGTGCCTTGACCTCGACAGGGAGCCAAGAGACCCAGTACTTC.

As DNA, the CDR3 is TGTGTCTGCGCCCGAGGGGGGTCGGGCACCGGGGAGCTGTTTTTT. Translated, it gives CVCARGGSGTGELFF. V gene TRBV28 combines with J gene TRBJ2-2; tentatively, D is TRBD1 or TRBD2 (6 bases each). The CDR3 spans 15 residues. Germline CDR1 reads MDHEN; CDR2 reads SYDVKM.

The CDR3, as DNA: TGTGCCAGCAGCTTATACAGGGGAGGGAGGAACACTGAAGCTTTCTTT. Translation: CASSLYRGGRNTEAFF. V is TRBV7-2 and J is TRBJ1-1; 7 bases fit TRBD1. V shed 2 bases, J shed 1 base, and the junction held 7 bases outside the gene matches. The CDR3 covers 16 residues. CDR1 is SGHTA and CDR2 is FQGNSA in the germline V gene.

This rearrangement joins TRBV5-4 to TRBJ2-7; D may be TRBD1 or TRBD2 (5 bases each). V was clipped by 5 bases and J by 3 bases, with 9 bases between them. This CDR3 contains 12 residues. In germline, CDR1 is SGHNT, CDR2 YYREEE (reference sequence). The CDR3 DNA follows: TGTGCCAGCAGTTGGGGGAGCTACGAGCAGTACTTC. It yields the protein CASSWGSYEQYF. Looking up the rest from reference TRBV5-4 and TRBJ2-7 gives the full variable domain: ETGVTQSPTHLIKTRGQQVTLRCSSQSGHNTVSWYQQALGQGPQFIFQYYREEENGRGNFPPRFSGLQFPNYSSELNVNALELDDSALYLCASSWGSYEQYFGPGTRLTVT.

The J gene is TRBJ2-7, the V gene TRBV5-5; D uncertain. CDR3 length: 13 residues. The V and J ends lost 2 bases and 1 base respectively, with 7 bases between them. Germline V gene sequence: CDR1 SGHKS, CDR2 YYEKEE (reference sequence). The CDR3 is CASSFGRSYEQYF. CDR3 DNA sequence: TGTGCCAGCAGCTTTGGCAGGTCCTACGAGCAGTACTTC.

The chain carries TRBV15 and TRBJ2-5, with D possibly matching TRBD2 (5 bases). Germline V gives CDR1 LNHNV, CDR2 YYDKDF (reference sequence). CDR3 length: 12 amino acids. The ends were cut back, 3 bases at V and 5 bases at J, with 7 bases in the middle. CDR3 nucleotides: TGTGCCACCAGCAGGACGGGGGAGACCCAGTACTTC. It is translated as CATSRTGETQYF.

The J gene is TRBJ2-7, the V gene TRBV6-5; tentatively, D is TRBD1 (6 bases). Germline V CDR1 and CDR2: MNHEY, SVGAGI. The CDR3 is 12 residues long. V shed 6 bases and J shed 3 bases, with 9 bases lying between them. The CDR3 reads CASSRGLYEQYF. The CDR3 DNA reads as TGTGCCAGCAGCAGGGGCCTCTACGAGCAGTACTTC.

The chain has TRBV7-9 and TRBJ1-2, with 8 nucleotides matching TRBD1. Germline CDR1 reads SEHNR; CDR2 reads FQNEAQ (reference sequence). The CDR3 has 15 amino acids. V was clipped by 7 bases and J by 3 bases; unmatched bases: 10. CDR3: CASIDLDRAHYGYTF. Written as DNA, the CDR3 is TGTGCCAGCATAGATCTGGACAGGGCTCACTATGGCTACACCTTC.

The rearrangement joins TRBV29-1 to TRBJ1-2, with D possibly being TRBD1 (5 bases). The V gene lost 4 bases and the J gene lost 12 bases, with 21 bases spanning the gap. CDR1 and CDR2 (germline): SQVTM, ANQGSEA. The CDR3 length is 13 residues. CDR3 nucleotide sequence: TGCAGCGTTGTTGGGTCCATCAGGGCCGTTCACACCTTC. It codes for CSVVGSIRAVHTF. The full variable domain, completed using reference TRBV29-1 and TRBJ1-2, is SAVISQKPSRDICQRGTSLTIQCQVDSQVTMMFWYRQQPGQSLTLIATANQGSEATYESGFVIDKFPISRPNLTFSTLTVSNMSPEDSSIYLCSVVGSIRAVHTFGSGTRLTVV.

The chain links TRBV29-1 to TRBJ1-1; D is undetermined. The CDR3 is 10 amino acids. V was clipped by 2 bases and J by 7 bases, with 5 bases between them. CDR1 is SQVTM, CDR2 ANQGSEA, per germline. The CDR3 spells CSVERYEAFF. The CDR3 DNA follows: TGCAGCGTTGAAAGGTATGAAGCTTTCTTT. Combining the CDR3 with reference TRBV29-1 and TRBJ1-1 gives the whole variable domain SAVISQKPSRDICQRGTSLTIQCQVDSQVTMMFWYRQQPGQSLTLIATANQGSEATYESGFVIDKFPISRPNLTFSTLTVSNMSPEDSSIYLCSVERYEAFFGQGTRLTVV.

The V gene is TRBV6-5, the J gene TRBJ2-3; D is unclear. Trimming removed 2 bases at V and 4 bases at J, with 13 bases between. This CDR3 has 15 residues. Looked up from germline, CDR1 is MNHEY and CDR2 is SVGAGI. The CDR3 sequence is CASSYAYPRADTQYF. DNA for the CDR3: TGTGCCAGCAGTTACGCCTATCCCCGGGCAGATACGCAGTATTTT.